This T cell receptor beta chain comes out of a study of molecular identifiers for immune sequencing clone quantification. The V gene's germline CDR1 is SEHNR and CDR2 FQNEAQ (reference sequence). V shed 6 bases and J shed 7 bases, with 13 bases lying between them. The CDR3 covers 13 residues. With respect to this clonotype: The conserved phenylalanine or tryptophan is not found at the CDR3 terminus, so this likely reflects a read error.

Each CDR3 protein is one row after TCRdb ran MiXCR on the PCR reads. The sample contains 490,000 or so distinct CDR3 sequences, about a fifth of which appear only once. This sequence was found in a human donor in good health. Some libraries in this study had Jurkat cell RNA spiked in. Sequences were obtained from naive CD8+ T cells from blood, with Jurkat cell RNA spiked in. The subset: FACS-sorted CD8+CD4-CCR7+CD45RA+ naive T cells. The J gene is TRBJ1-5, the V gene TRBV7-9; unclear D gene. This chain's CDR3 is CASSSNSGQPQHL. CDR3 coding DNA: TGTGCCAGCAGTTCCAACAGTGGGCAGCCCCAGCATCTT.